The clone carrying this TCR beta chain was detected only once. Clones were read by immunoSEQ multiplex PCR, and TCRdb kept only the in-frame ones, dropping some. The sample has approximately 180,000 clones, 91% seen once; the top ten hold 2%. The sample originates from a study of control samples from healthy donors and cancer patients. The germline gives CDR1 SGHDT, CDR2 YYEEEE. Trimming left V 6 bases short and J 4 bases short, with 19 bases between. The CDR3 runs 15 residues. V is TRBV5-6 and J is TRBJ1-2; D gene unclear. The receptor comes from a woman between 40 and 50 years old in good health. Sequencing was done on a sample of blood. CDR3 bases: TGTGCCAGCACCAAGGCCGGCAGCCTAGGCTATGGCTACACCTTC. Protein product: CASTKAGSLGYGYTF.